These 29 T cell receptor beta chains came from one sample sequenced in a study of beta chain features in type 1 diabetes (dated by TCRdb to between 2018 and 2020). The library was produced with the immunoSEQ multiplex PCR assay. The entire isolated RNA was reverse transcribed using the High Capacity cDNA Reverse Transcription Kit, and thus expressed TCRB transcripts were sequenced. Entries here come from immuneACCESS through TCRdb and include only in-frame sequences with V and J called. Some clones fail to appear in such tables; in the studies checked, an unresolved V gene covers under half of the shortfall, and the cause of the remainder is unknown. Across this sample there are approximately 360,000 clones, with over 9.5% seen only once. The ten most abundant clones make up around 0.01% of the sample. These receptors are not linked to any known antigen. The paper's findings and limits, for the study overall: Type 1 diabetes patients showed a moderate but significant shortening of TCRB CDR3 length in all four CD4+ subsets.

The sequenced material came from naive CD4+ T cells from blood. The cell subset or site label, as the study defines it: true naive CD4+ T cells. The receptors derive from a woman under 30 with type 1 diabetes.

The sample holds a few counts of this clone. The chain employs TRBV29-1 and TRBJ1-4; the match to TRBD1 covers 9 bases. The germline CDR1 and CDR2 sequences are SQVTM and ANQGSEA. V shed 6 bases and J 7 bases; nucleotides not matched to a gene: 6. CDR3 length: 13 amino acids. The CDR3 region is CSVRQGVFEKLFF. The DNA of the CDR3 is TGCAGCGTGAGACAGGGGGTATTTGAAAAACTGTTTTTT. Complete variable domain (other parts from reference TRBV29-1 and TRBJ1-4): SAVISQKPSRDICQRGTSLTIQCQVDSQVTMMFWYRQQPGQSLTLIATANQGSEATYESGFVIDKFPISRPNLTFSTLTVSNMSPEDSSIYLCSVRQGVFEKLFFGSGTQLSVL.

The CDR3 DNA sequence: TGTGCCTGGAGTGTACTAGGACAGGGGTTCTACGAGCAGTACTTC. This encodes CAWSVLGQGFYEQYF. This chain links TRBV30 with TRBJ2-7; 9 bases agree with TRBD1. The germline gives CDR1 GTSNPN, CDR2 SVGIG (reference sequence). The CDR3 is 15 residues long. After removal of 0 bases from V and 3 bases from J, the junction contained 6 bases not matched to a gene.

This clone was seen more than once but under ten times. The gene calls are TRBV30 and TRBJ1-5; weak D call: TRBD1 (6 bases). Germline-derived CDR1 and CDR2 are GTSNPN and SVGIG (reference sequence). V was cut by 1 base and J by 7 bases, with 11 bases left in between. The CDR3 has 13 residues. DNA for the CDR3: TGTGCCTGGAGTGACAGGGCTCAGCAGCCCCAGCATTTT. Its translation is CAWSDRAQQPQHF.

This clone has just a few counts. CDR3 residues: CASSRGQEAFF. For the CDR3, the DNA is TGTGCCAGCAGCCGGGGACAAGAAGCTTTCTTT. This chain links TRBV5-6 with TRBJ1-1, with D possibly being TRBD1 (6 bases). V was pared by 4 bases and J by 8 bases, with 9 bases between. This CDR3 contains 11 residues. The germline V gene encodes CDR1 SGHDT and CDR2 YYEEEE. The full variable domain, with the rest looked up from reference TRBV5-6 and TRBJ1-1, is DAGVTQSPTHLIKTRGQQVTLRCSPKSGHDTVSWYQQALGQGPQFIFQYYEEEERQRGNFPDRFSGHQFPNYSSELNVNALLLGDSALYLCASSRGQEAFFGQGTRLTVV.

This chain uses TRBV18 with TRBJ2-7, with 10 bases lining up with TRBD1. This CDR3 has 15 amino acids. Germline V CDR1 and CDR2: KGHSH, LQKENI. V gave up 3 bases and J gave up 6 bases; unmatched junction bases: 8. CDR3 sequence (DNA): TGTGCCAGCTCACCGACAGGGGGCTACCCCTCCGAGCAGTACTTC. This gives the protein CASSPTGGYPSEQYF.

The chain employs TRBV7-9 and TRBJ1-1; 7 bases align to TRBD1. The germline CDR1 and CDR2 sequences are SEHNR and FQNEAQ (reference sequence). The CDR3 covers 14 residues. J lost 3 bases, V lost 2 bases, and 3 bases had no gene match. The CDR3 loop is CASSLTGDYTEAFF. CDR3 sequence (DNA): TGTGCCAGCAGCTTAACAGGGGATTACACTGAAGCTTTCTTT.

The chain employs TRBV4-3 and TRBJ1-2; possible D gene TRBD1, 5 bases. The germline CDR1 and CDR2 sequences are LGHNA and YSLEER. Trimming took off 5 bases at V and 8 bases at J, with 18 bases between the two ends. The CDR3 sequence is 14 residues long. This chain's CDR3 is CASSSGILSLGYTF. CDR3 nucleotide sequence: TGCGCCAGCAGCTCAGGGATCCTATCTCTAGGCTACACCTTC.

This sequence joins TRBV7-6 and TRBJ2-5, with 14 bases lining up with TRBD2. Germline V gives CDR1 SGHVS, CDR2 FNYEAQ. With V trimmed by 1 base and J by 2 bases, 3 bases remained unmatched. This CDR3 has 17 amino acids. This CDR3 reads CASSLGRTSGGQETQYF. The CDR3 DNA is TGTGCCAGCAGCTTAGGGCGGACTAGCGGGGGGCAAGAGACCCAGTACTTC.

Written as DNA, the CDR3 is TGTGCCAGCAACGGGGGGGCGCGAGGAGATACGCAGTATTTT. It codes for CASNGGARGDTQYF. This chain connects TRBV5-4 to TRBJ2-3, with TRBD2 matching 8 bases. Germline V gene sequence: CDR1 SGHNT, CDR2 YYREEE (reference sequence). The CDR3 has 14 amino acids. Trimming at V came to 6 bases and at J to 5 bases, leaving 8 bases not matched to a gene.

This clone was detected a few times. CDR3 in DNA: TGTGCCAGCAGCCAGGGAGTTTCCTACGAGCAGTACTTC. Residues: CASSQGVSYEQYF. V is TRBV4-2 and J is TRBJ2-7; tentatively, D is TRBD2 (5 bases). The CDR3 loop spans 13 amino acids. The V gene's germline CDR1 is LGHNA and CDR2 YNFKEQ. Trimming removed 3 bases from V and 1 base from J, with 7 bases in between.

This clone has only a few counts. The V call is TRBV7-9, the J call TRBJ2-6; the match to TRBD2 covers 9 bases. The junction had 10 bases not matched to a gene; V was cut back by 3 bases and J by 1 base. The germline V gene has CDR1 SEHNR and CDR2 FQNEAQ (reference sequence). This CDR3 region has 19 residues. The DNA of the CDR3 is TGTGCCAGCAGCTTCAGTCTGGGACTAGCCGCTTCTGGGGCCAACGTCCTGACTTTC. Translating gives CASSFSLGLAASGANVLTF.

This clone was observed a few times. The gene calls are TRBV14 and TRBJ2-5, with D unresolved. Germline V gene sequence: CDR1 SGHDN, CDR2 FVKESK. V gave up 0 bases and J gave up 5 bases, with 4 bases separating them. CDR3 length equals 12 residues. The CDR3 loop reads CASSQDMETQYF. CDR3 DNA sequence: TGTGCCAGCAGCCAAGATATGGAGACCCAGTACTTC.

The rearrangement uses TRBV30 and TRBJ2-5, with 7 bases aligning to TRBD2. Germline V lookup: CDR1 GTSNPN, CDR2 SVGIG (reference sequence). The CDR3 totals 12 residues. V was pared by 4 bases and J by 5 bases, with 4 bases of the junction left unmatched. The CDR3 nucleotides are TGTGCCTGGAATGGGGGAGGGGAGACCCAGTACTTC. Translated, it gives CAWNGGGETQYF.

V gene TRBV7-2 combines with J gene TRBJ2-7; D perhaps matches TRBD2 (5 bases). This CDR3 comprises 14 residues. With 5 bases removed from V and 3 bases from J, the gap between germline ends came to 14 bases. Germline loops: CDR1 SGHTA, CDR2 FQGNSA. CDR3 sequence: CASSPAPEVYEQYF. The CDR3 DNA reads as TGTGCCAGCAGCCCCGCGCCGGAGGTCTACGAGCAGTACTTC.

CDR3 bases: TGTGCCAGCAGCGACAACAGGGGAAATTTCTATGGCTACACCTTC. Amino acid sequence: CASSDNRGNFYGYTF. The V call is TRBV7-9, the J call TRBJ1-2; 7 bases are shared with TRBD1. Germline V lookup: CDR1 SEHNR, CDR2 FQNEAQ (reference sequence). With 5 bases clipped from V and 4 bases from J, the junction kept 10 bases outside the gene matches. There are 15 residues in the CDR3.

The chain joins TRBV11-3 to TRBJ2-7; D possibly corresponds to TRBD1 (6 bases). The CDR3 has 13 amino acids. Germline CDR1 is SGHNT and CDR2 is YENEEA. With 1 base removed from V and 3 bases from J, the gap between germline ends came to 7 bases. The CDR3 region is CASSLGRGYEQYF. For the CDR3, the DNA is TGTGCCAGCAGCTTAGGCAGGGGCTACGAGCAGTACTTC.

A few counts support this clone. The chain is built from TRBV23-1 and TRBJ2-6, with D hard to call. TRBV23-1 is an ORF, and what it does is uncertain. Trimming removed 0 bases from V and 1 base from J, with 16 bases in between. The CDR3 is 19 amino acids. In DNA, the CDR3 is TGCGCCAGCAGTCAATCGGCTTCCGGCGGCGGTTCTGGGGCCAACGTCCTGACTTTC. As protein: CASSQSASGGGSGANVLTF.

This chain joins TRBV2 and TRBJ1-2; D gene ambiguous. There are 10 residues in the CDR3. The ends were cut back, 6 bases at V and 8 bases at J, with 7 bases in the middle. Germline V gene lookup returns CDR1 SNHLY and CDR2 FYNNEI. The chain's CDR3 is CASRAEGYTF. CDR3 in DNA: TGTGCCAGCAGGGCAGAAGGCTACACCTTC. Filled out from reference TRBV2 and TRBJ1-2, the complete variable domain reads EPEVTQTPSHQVTQMGQEVILRCVPISNHLYFYWYRQILGQKVEFLVSFYNNEISEKSEIFDDQFSVERPDGSNFTLKIRSTKLEDSAMYFCASRAEGYTFGSGTRLTVV.

This clone was detected only a few times. This chain connects TRBV25-1 to TRBJ2-7; TRBD1 aligns across 9 bases. CDR3 size: 13 residues. CDR1 MGHDK and CDR2 SYGVNS come from the germline V gene. J lost 4 bases, V lost 8 bases, and 6 bases had no gene match. The CDR3 sequence is CASQQGAGYEQYF. Written as DNA, the CDR3 is TGTGCCAGCCAACAGGGGGCTGGGTACGAGCAGTACTTC.

V gene TRBV2 combines with J gene TRBJ2-5; possibly TRBD2 for D (5 bases). The germline gives CDR1 SNHLY, CDR2 FYNNEI. Deletions cut 7 bases from V and 3 bases from J, with 6 bases between. The CDR3 runs to 11 residues. The CDR3 protein is CASMREETQYF. Written as DNA, the CDR3 is TGTGCCAGCATGAGGGAAGAGACCCAGTACTTC.

The chain couples TRBV15 to TRBJ2-1, with 7 bases that match TRBD2. J lost 5 bases, V lost 5 bases, and 12 bases had no gene match. The CDR3 covers 16 residues. Germline CDR1 reads LNHNV; CDR2 reads YYDKDF (reference sequence). CDR3 coding DNA: TGTGCCACCAGCCCAGGGAGACTAGCCTTGAACAATGAGCAGTTCTTC. Protein sequence: CATSPGRLALNNEQFF.

This clone has more than one count but fewer than ten. The J gene is TRBJ2-1, the V gene TRBV11-2; TRBD1 might be the D (6 bases). The germline V and J ends were trimmed by 5 bases and 0 bases, with 17 bases remaining between them. The germline V gene encodes CDR1 SGHAT and CDR2 FQNNGV. This CDR3 comprises 17 residues. DNA of the CDR3: TGTGCCAGCAGCCATTATACAGGGTTCAACTCCTACAATGAGCAGTTCTTC. This translates into CASSHYTGFNSYNEQFF.

The gene calls are TRBV9 and TRBJ2-2; D is possibly TRBD2 (6 bases). The CDR3 totals 15 residues. Germline CDR1 is SGDLS and CDR2 is YYNGEE. Trimming left V 5 bases short and J 6 bases short, with 17 bases between. The CDR3 reads CASRPGGATPGELFF. CDR3 in DNA: TGTGCCAGCAGACCAGGCGGGGCCACCCCCGGGGAGCTGTTTTTT.

This clone was picked up a small number of times. The rearrangement joins TRBV28 to TRBJ1-5; tentative D call: TRBD1 (5 bases). The CDR3 loop spans 14 amino acids. The V end lost 2 bases, the J end lost 5 bases, and 10 bases lay between the germline ends. In germline, CDR1 is MDHEN, CDR2 SYDVKM. This chain's CDR3 is CASSLSPGYQPQHF. In DNA, the CDR3 is TGTGCCAGCAGTTTAAGTCCAGGGTATCAGCCCCAGCATTTT.

V and J are TRBV12-5 and TRBJ1-1; tentative D call: TRBD1 (6 bases). Germline V lookup: CDR1 LGHNT, CDR2 FRNRAP. V was cut by 6 bases and J by 10 bases, with 15 bases left in between. The CDR3 runs to 12 residues. CDR3 sequence (DNA): TGTGCTAGTGGCGGAACAGGGCAGGGAGCTTTCTTT. Translating it yields CASGGTGQGAFF.

This chain uses TRBV7-2 with TRBJ2-7; 9 bases agree with TRBD2. CDR3 length equals 13 residues. V shed 5 bases and J 5 bases; nucleotides not matched to a gene: 4. The germline gives CDR1 SGHTA, CDR2 FQGNSA. DNA of the CDR3: TGTGCCAGCAGCCCGACTAGCGGTAACGAGCAGTACTTC. Protein product: CASSPTSGNEQYF.

This rearrangement joins TRBV6-5 to TRBJ2-2; 8 nucleotides align to TRBD2. The J segment lost 3 bases and the V segment lost 4 bases, leaving 7 bases of the junction unmatched. The CDR3 runs to 16 residues. Germline CDR1 and CDR2: MNHEY and SVGAGI. The chain's CDR3 is CASSSPHGGDTGELFF. The DNA for the CDR3 is TGTGCCAGCAGTTCCCCCCACGGGGGGGACACCGGGGAGCTGTTTTTT.

This clone has just a few counts. The genes are TRBV7-9 and TRBJ1-1; no reliable D call. This CDR3 comprises 13 residues. Germline V gene lookup returns CDR1 SEHNR and CDR2 FQNEAQ (reference sequence). V was clipped by 2 bases and J by 7 bases, with 11 bases between them. The CDR3 nucleotides are TGTGCCAGCAGCTTACGGTTCGAAAATGAAGCTTTCTTT. Encoded protein: CASSLRFENEAFF.

This clone has just a few counts. V and J are TRBV10-3 and TRBJ2-7, with D possibly matching TRBD1 (5 bases). Germline values: CDR1 ENHRY, CDR2 SYGVKD. The CDR3 is made up of 14 amino acids. The ends were cut back, 4 bases at V and 4 bases at J, with 14 bases in the middle. Written as DNA, the CDR3 is TGTGCCATCAGTGGACGTCAGGGTGGTTACGAGCAGTACTTC. It specifies CAISGRQGGYEQYF.